A selection of T cell receptor beta chains follows, all from one sample in a study of CD8+CD57+ T cells in acquired aplastic anemia. TCRdb re-called the reads with MiXCR, one entry per CDR3 protein. The sample lists 310,000 or so distinct CDR3 sequences, approximately 57% occurring once. The material sequenced was sorted CD4+, CD8+, or CD8+CD57+ T cells (not recorded which) from PBMCs. Every receptor here comes from a human donor with aplastic anemia. Each CDR3 is given with its conserved first and last residue. D genes are given only for firm matches. The size of a clone is reported for some rows only, either as once, few or many, or as a class for expanded clones.

D gene: TRBD2; V gene: TRBV18; clone size: NA; J gene: TRBJ2-1; CDR3 protein: CASSVRREGLGEQFF; CDR3 DNA: TGTGCCAGCTCAGTGAGGCGGGAGGGCCTTGGTGAGCAGTTCTTC
D gene: NA; V gene: TRBV2; clone size: NA; J gene: TRBJ2-5; CDR3 protein: CACTLGEETQYF; CDR3 DNA: TGTGCCTGCACCCTGGGAGAAGAGACCCAGTATTTC
D gene: NA; V gene: TRBV12-3/TRBV12-4; clone size: NA; J gene: TRBJ1-6; CDR3 protein: CASSLDRRPDFSPLHF; CDR3 DNA: TGTGCCAGCAGTTTAGACCGCAGACCAGATTTTTCACCCCTCCACTTT
D gene: NA; V gene: TRBV25-1; clone size: NA; J gene: TRBJ2-5; CDR3 protein: CASSQSHGPVQETQYF; CDR3 DNA: TGTGCCAGCAGCCAATCCCACGGGCCTGTCCAAGAGACCCAGTACTTC
D gene: NA; V gene: TRBV24-1; clone size: NA; J gene: TRBJ2-7; CDR3 protein: CATPGHLSYEQYF; CDR3 DNA: TGTGCCACACCGGGACACCTCTCCTACGAGCAGTACTTC
D gene: TRBD2; V gene: TRBV6-1; clone size: many; J gene: TRBJ2-7; CDR3 protein: CASSESSGAYEQYF; CDR3 DNA: TGTGCCAGCAGTGAATCTAGCGGTGCCTACGAGCAGTACTTC
D gene: TRBD1; V gene: TRBV24-1; clone size: NA; J gene: TRBJ2-5; CDR3 protein: CATSDTTGFQETQYF; CDR3 DNA: TGTGCCACCAGTGATACGACAGGGTTCCAAGAGACCCAGTACTTC
D gene: TRBD2; V gene: TRBV6-1; clone size: many; J gene: TRBJ2-7; CDR3 protein: CASLSGTSGSYEQYF; CDR3 DNA: TGTGCCAGCTTGTCCGGGACTAGCGGATCCTACGAGCAGTACTTC
D gene: NA; V gene: TRBV9; clone size: NA; J gene: TRBJ2-5; CDR3 protein: CASSAMDEGLETQYF; CDR3 DNA: TGTGCCAGCAGCGCCATGGATGAGGGGCTAGAGACCCAGTACTTC
D gene: NA; V gene: TRBV19; clone size: NA; J gene: TRBJ2-1; CDR3 protein: CASSIPNNEQFF; CDR3 DNA: TGTGCCAGTAGTATCCCAAACAATGAGCAGTTCTTC
D gene: NA; V gene: TRBV10-2; clone size: NA; J gene: TRBJ1-2; CDR3 protein: CASSESPGPYGYTF; CDR3 DNA: TGCGCCAGCAGTGAGTCGCCGGGGCCCTATGGCTACACCTTC
D gene: TRBD2; V gene: TRBV20-1; clone size: few; J gene: TRBJ2-3; CDR3 protein: CSASIPGLASTDTQYF; CDR3 DNA: TGCAGTGCTAGTATCCCGGGACTAGCGAGCACAGATACGCAGTATTTT
D gene: NA; V gene: TRBV2; clone size: few; J gene: TRBJ1-4; CDR3 protein: CASIKEQGAKLFF; CDR3 DNA: TGTGCCAGCATCAAGGAACAGGGTGCGAAACTGTTTTTT
D gene: NA; V gene: TRBV6-1; clone size: many; J gene: TRBJ1-1; CDR3 protein: CASSESGDTEAFF; CDR3 DNA: TGTGCCAGCAGTGAAAGCGGGGACACTGAAGCTTTCTTT
D gene: TRBD1; V gene: TRBV7-9; clone size: NA; J gene: TRBJ1-6; CDR3 protein: CASSPVGQGNSPLHF; CDR3 DNA: TGTGCCAGCAGCCCCGTGGGACAGGGGAATTCACCCCTCCACTTT
D gene: NA; V gene: TRBV18; clone size: few; J gene: TRBJ2-1; CDR3 protein: CASSPPGGLVNNEQFF; CDR3 DNA: TGTGCCAGCTCACCACCTGGGGGACTGGTGAACAATGAGCAGTTCTTC
D gene: TRBD1; V gene: TRBV5-1; clone size: many; J gene: TRBJ2-3; CDR3 protein: CASSLLQGADTQYF; CDR3 DNA: TGCGCCAGCAGCTTGCTTCAGGGGGCAGATACGCAGTATTTT
D gene: TRBD2; V gene: TRBV5-1; clone size: NA; J gene: TRBJ2-7; CDR3 protein: CASSLRLAGDYEQYF; CDR3 DNA: TGCGCCAGCAGCTTAAGACTAGCGGGAGACTACGAGCAGTACTTC
D gene: TRBD2; V gene: TRBV29-1; clone size: once; J gene: TRBJ2-1; CDR3 protein: CSVSRGSGNEQFF; CDR3 DNA: TGCAGCGTCTCTCGCGGGAGCGGCAATGAGCAGTTCTTC
D gene: TRBD1; V gene: TRBV5-1; clone size: many; J gene: TRBJ1-6; CDR3 protein: CASSFRQGVHNSPLHF; CDR3 DNA: TGCGCCAGCAGCTTTCGACAGGGCGTCCATAATTCACCCCTCCACTTT
D gene: NA; V gene: TRBV20-1; clone size: NA; J gene: TRBJ2-2; CDR3 protein: CSAVRGGQF; CDR3 DNA: TGCAGTGCCGTCCGGGGTGGACAGTTT
D gene: NA; V gene: TRBV7-6; clone size: NA; J gene: TRBJ1-5; CDR3 protein: CASSSYPWWNQGCGIQPQHF; CDR3 DNA: TGTGCCAGCAGCTCCTACCCCTGGTGGAATCAGGGGTGTGGTATTCAGCCCCAGCATTTT
D gene: TRBD1; V gene: TRBV5-1; clone size: NA; J gene: TRBJ1-1; CDR3 protein: CASRDAYRGMNTEAFF; CDR3 DNA: TGCGCCAGCAGAGATGCGTACAGGGGAATGAACACTGAAGCTTTCTTT
D gene: NA; V gene: TRBV14; clone size: few; J gene: TRBJ1-6; CDR3 protein: CASSQEGVTLHF; CDR3 DNA: TGTGCCAGCAGCCAAGAGGGGGTAACCCTCCACTTT
D gene: NA; V gene: TRBV10-3; clone size: NA; J gene: TRBJ1-2; CDR3 protein: CAISESTGDYGYTF; CDR3 DNA: TGTGCCATCAGTGAGTCGACAGGAGACTATGGCTACACCTTC
D gene: TRBD1; V gene: TRBV10-1; clone size: few; J gene: TRBJ1-1; CDR3 protein: CASSGNGQGTAEAFF; CDR3 DNA: TGCGCCAGCAGTGGAAACGGACAGGGCACGGCTGAAGCTTTCTTT
D gene: NA; V gene: TRBV18; clone size: many; J gene: TRBJ2-5; CDR3 protein: CASSSQESETQYF; CDR3 DNA: TGTGCCAGCTCATCCCAGGAGTCGGAGACCCAGTACTTC
D gene: NA; V gene: TRBV5-1; clone size: many; J gene: TRBJ1-2; CDR3 protein: CASSLGGDYGYTF; CDR3 DNA: TGCGCCAGCAGCTTGGGAGGAGACTATGGCTACACCTTC
D gene: NA; V gene: TRBV29-1; clone size: once; J gene: TRBJ2-7; CDR3 protein: CSVAAGSLYEQYF; CDR3 DNA: TGCAGCGTTGCTGCAGGGAGCCTTTACGAGCAGTACTTC
D gene: TRBD1; V gene: TRBV19; clone size: NA; J gene: TRBJ2-2; CDR3 protein: CASSLRTGSTGELFF; CDR3 DNA: TGTGCCAGTAGTTTAAGGACAGGGTCCACCGGGGAGCTGTTTTTT
D gene: NA; V gene: TRBV7-9; clone size: many; J gene: TRBJ1-4; CDR3 protein: CASSLAMGRGEKLFF; CDR3 DNA: TGTGCCAGCAGCTTAGCAATGGGGCGCGGTGAAAAACTGTTTTTT
D gene: TRBD1; V gene: TRBV6-5; clone size: once; J gene: TRBJ1-2; CDR3 protein: CASKDRGDYGYTF; CDR3 DNA: TGTGCCAGCAAGGACAGGGGGGACTATGGCTACACCTTC
D gene: NA; V gene: TRBV4-2; clone size: few; J gene: TRBJ2-3; CDR3 protein: CASSQAPRTDTQYF; CDR3 DNA: TGTGCCAGCAGCCAGGCCCCAAGAACAGATACGCAGTATTTT
D gene: TRBD1; V gene: TRBV20-1; clone size: NA; J gene: TRBJ2-2; CDR3 protein: CSARDLDRGTVGELFF; CDR3 DNA: TGCAGTGCTAGAGATCTGGACAGGGGAACAGTCGGGGAGCTGTTTTTT
D gene: TRBD1; V gene: TRBV12-3/TRBV12-4; clone size: NA; J gene: TRBJ2-7; CDR3 protein: CASRNRGQKEQYF; CDR3 DNA: TGTGCCAGCAGGAACAGGGGGCAGAAAGAGCAGTACTTC
D gene: NA; V gene: TRBV10-2; clone size: few; J gene: TRBJ1-1; CDR3 protein: CATERDVSTEAFF; CDR3 DNA: TGCGCCACCGAAAGAGATGTGAGCACTGAAGCTTTCTTT
D gene: NA; V gene: TRBV20-1; clone size: NA; J gene: TRBJ1-6; CDR3 protein: CSARVPGLGNPPLHF; CDR3 DNA: TGCAGTGCTAGAGTCCCGGGGCTTGGGAATCCACCCCTCCACTTT
D gene: TRBD1; V gene: TRBV24-1; clone size: few; J gene: TRBJ2-3; CDR3 protein: CATSDSGRGSDTQYF; CDR3 DNA: TGTGCCACCAGTGATTCTGGCAGGGGGTCGGATACGCAGTATTTT
D gene: TRBD1; V gene: TRBV2; clone size: many; J gene: TRBJ1-2; CDR3 protein: CASSIRGADYGYTF; CDR3 DNA: TGTGCCAGCAGTATCAGGGGGGCAGACTATGGCTACACCTTC
D gene: NA; V gene: TRBV7-9; clone size: NA; J gene: TRBJ2-7; CDR3 protein: CASSLVVGGYEQYF; CDR3 DNA: TGTGCCAGCAGCTTAGTGGTCGGGGGTTACGAGCAGTACTTC
D gene: TRBD2; V gene: TRBV9; clone size: NA; J gene: TRBJ2-3; CDR3 protein: CASSISGRITDTQYF; CDR3 DNA: TGTGCCAGCAGCATTAGCGGGAGGATCACAGATACGCAGTATTTT
D gene: NA; V gene: TRBV19; clone size: NA; J gene: TRBJ1-1; CDR3 protein: CASSLWQATEAFF; CDR3 DNA: TGTGCCAGTAGTCTCTGGCAGGCCACTGAAGCTTTCTTT
D gene: TRBD2; V gene: TRBV5-1; clone size: NA; J gene: TRBJ2-1; CDR3 protein: CASSHTSGTFYNEQFF; CDR3 DNA: TGTGCCAGCAGTCACACTAGCGGAACATTCTACAATGAGCAGTTCTTC
D gene: NA; V gene: TRBV25-1; clone size: NA; J gene: TRBJ2-5; CDR3 protein: CASSVQPQETQYF; CDR3 DNA: TGTGCCAGCAGCGTCCAGCCACAAGAGACCCAGTACTTC
D gene: TRBD2; V gene: TRBV2; clone size: many; J gene: TRBJ2-7; CDR3 protein: CASSDFAGAYEQYF; CDR3 DNA: TGTGCCAGCAGTGATTTTGCGGGGGCCTACGAGCAGTACTTC
D gene: NA; V gene: TRBV20-1; clone size: many; J gene: TRBJ2-1; CDR3 protein: CSANSGYDEQFF; CDR3 DNA: TGCAGTGCCAACAGCGGGTACGATGAGCAGTTCTTC
D gene: NA; V gene: TRBV15; clone size: many; J gene: TRBJ1-2; CDR3 protein: CATSRGLSLNYGYTF; CDR3 DNA: TGTGCCACCAGCAGAGGACTGAGCCTTAACTATGGCTACACCTTC
D gene: TRBD1; V gene: TRBV19; clone size: many; J gene: TRBJ2-7; CDR3 protein: CASSLARGPYEQYF; CDR3 DNA: TGTGCCAGTAGTCTCGCCAGGGGGCCCTACGAGCAGTACTTC
D gene: TRBD1; V gene: TRBV15; clone size: NA; J gene: TRBJ2-7; CDR3 protein: CATSREWDRRNPSYEQYF; CDR3 DNA: TGTGCCACCAGCAGAGAGTGGGACAGAAGGAACCCTTCCTACGAGCAGTACTTC
D gene: NA; V gene: TRBV10-1; clone size: NA; J gene: TRBJ1-1; CDR3 protein: CASGTENTEAFF; CDR3 DNA: TGTGCCAGCGGGACGGAGAACACTGAAGCTTTCTTT
D gene: NA; V gene: TRBV25-1; clone size: NA; J gene: TRBJ2-1; CDR3 protein: CASSEFTGQTYNEQFF; CDR3 DNA: TGTGCCAGCAGTGAATTTACAGGGCAAACCTACAATGAGCAGTTCTTC
D gene: NA; V gene: TRBV20-1; clone size: NA; J gene: TRBJ1-1; CDR3 protein: CSATGETEAFF; CDR3 DNA: TGCAGTGCTACAGGGGAGACTGAAGCTTTCTTT
D gene: NA; V gene: TRBV6-1; clone size: few; J gene: TRBJ2-5; CDR3 protein: CASSTPGVSETQYF; CDR3 DNA: TGTGCCAGCAGTACTCCAGGGGTTTCAGAGACCCAGTACTTC
D gene: TRBD1; V gene: TRBV5-1; clone size: many; J gene: TRBJ2-7; CDR3 protein: CASSLGQGIYEQYF; CDR3 DNA: TGCGCCAGCAGCTTGGGACAGGGAATCTACGAGCAGTACTTC
D gene: NA; V gene: TRBV7-3; clone size: few; J gene: TRBJ1-6; CDR3 protein: CASSFDRNSPLHF; CDR3 DNA: TGTGCCAGCAGCTTCGACAGGAATTCACCCCTCCACTTT
D gene: NA; V gene: TRBV10-1; clone size: few; J gene: TRBJ1-2; CDR3 protein: CASSIQNYGYTF; CDR3 DNA: TGTGCCAGTAGTATACAGAACTATGGCTACACCTTC
D gene: TRBD1; V gene: TRBV7-3; clone size: NA; J gene: TRBJ1-4; CDR3 protein: CASSPTGGAGEKLSF; CDR3 DNA: TGTGCCAGCAGCCCAACAGGGGGCGCGGGTGAAAAACTGTCTTTT